This T cell receptor beta chain came from a study of identical twins. The study, taken as a whole, reports: Zero-insertion results could be subject to partial confounding by invariant MAIT and iNKT cells. Beta out-of-frame sequences displayed a weaker excess of sharing between twins. The abundant beta clonotypes from cord blood had fewer insertions, and memory repertoires had none of this.

Carrying unique molecular identifiers, the cDNA also gained a universal primer site through template switching. TCRdb itself ran the 5' RACE reads through MiXCR, one entry per CDR3 protein. Of 500,000 or so distinct CDR3 sequences listed, around 14% are singletons. In regard to this clonotype: Antigen unknown.

This CDR3 region has 17 residues. V was pared by 2 bases and J by 5 bases, with 21 bases between. Germline CDR1 reads SGHRS; CDR2 reads YFSETQ. The sample was also reused in another study, on yellow fever vaccine responses in identical twins.

Input material: CD4+ T cells sorted from blood. V gene TRBV5-1 combines with J gene TRBJ2-3; D is uncertain. This TCR came from a woman younger than 35 in good health. The CDR3 sequence: CASSFSVIGKVKDTQYF. CDR3 bases: TGCGCCAGCAGCTTCAGTGTAATAGGGAAGGTTAAAGATACGCAGTATTTT.